A selection of T cell receptor beta chains follows, all from one sample in a study of cytomegalovirus exposure and HLA in healthy donors. Profiled with immunoSEQ multiplex PCR; TCRdb holds only in-frame clones, not every one. The table lists under 300,000 clones, 90% of them singletons. The sample consisted of PBMCs. These receptors were obtained from a woman under 30 in good health and CMV-seronegative. Both conserved end residues are part of each CDR3. The D gene is left open where the match is weak. A clone size is listed for some rows: how often the clone was seen (once, few, many), or a class if it is expanded.

j_call v_call d_call clone_size cdr3_nt cdr3_aa
TRBJ1-1 TRBV28 TRBD1 NA TGTGCCAGCCGGGGACAGGGCGGCATGAACACTGAAGCTTTCTTT CASRGQGGMNTEAFF
TRBJ1-1 TRBV2 NA NA TGTGCCAGCAGTGAAGGTAACAGGCGGGAAGAAGCTTTCTTT CASSEGNRREEAFF
TRBJ2-3 TRBV18 TRBD2 NA TGTGCCAGCTCACCCCAGCCCGGGGGGAGATCTAGCACAGATACGCAGTATTTT CASSPQPGGRSSTDTQYF
TRBJ1-6 TRBV11-2 NA NA TGTGCCAGCAGCTTCGGGGAGATCTATAATTCACCCCTCCACTTT CASSFGEIYNSPLHF
TRBJ2-6 TRBV28 TRBD1 NA TGTGCCAGCAGCACCGGGACAGGGGTTGGGGCCAACGTCCTGACTTTC CASSTGTGVGANVLTF
TRBJ1-6 TRBV25-1 NA NA TGTGCCAGCAGTGGGCAGATTGGGGCCTTTTCACCCCTCCACTTT CASSGQIGAFSPLHF
TRBJ2-1 TRBV7-9 TRBD2 NA TGTGCCAGCAGTTCCGGACTAGCGGGGGGGAGCTCCTACAATGAGCAGTTCTTC CASSSGLAGGSSYNEQFF
TRBJ2-1 TRBV6-5 TRBD2 NA TGTGCCAGCAGTTCCCCCTGGCGGGGGGGCCGCAATGAGCAGTTCTTC CASSSPWRGGRNEQFF
TRBJ2-3 TRBV9 TRBD1 NA TGTGCCAGCAGCTCGACAGGGTTCACAGATACGCAGTATTTT CASSSTGFTDTQYF
TRBJ2-1 TRBV6-4 NA NA TGTGCCAGCAGTGACGTATACAATGAGCAGTTCTTC CASSDVYNEQFF
TRBJ2-7 TRBV18 TRBD1 NA TGTGCCAGCTCACCGAATCTGCCCGGGACAGGGCCCTACGAGCAGTACTTC CASSPNLPGTGPYEQYF
TRBJ2-3 TRBV4-1 TRBD2 once TGCGCCAGCAGCCAAGACGGGAGCGGGGGGCGGGATACGCAGTATTTT CASSQDGSGGRDTQYF
TRBJ1-5 TRBV5-6 NA few TGTGCCAGCAGCTTGATGCTGGGGCGCGGTCAGCCCCAGCATTTT CASSLMLGRGQPQHF
TRBJ1-3 TRBV6-1 NA NA TGTGCCAGCAGTGAGATAGACCGGGATCACACCATATATTTT CASSEIDRDHTIYF
TRBJ2-3 TRBV6-4 TRBD1 NA TGTGCCAGCAGCCAGACAGGGTCCGACTCCACAGATACGCAGTATTTT CASSQTGSDSTDTQYF
TRBJ2-1 TRBV5-4 TRBD2 NA TGTGCCAGCAGCTTAGGACTAGCGGGGCCAAACAATGAGCAGTTCTTC CASSLGLAGPNNEQFF
TRBJ1-6 TRBV5-4 NA NA TGTGCCAGCAGCGGTGGACAAGGGTATTCACCCCTCCACTTT CASSGGQGYSPLHF
TRBJ1-6 TRBV19 NA NA TGTGCCAGTAGTATCCTTAATTCACCCCTCCACTTT CASSILNSPLHF
TRBJ1-6 TRBV11-2 TRBD1 NA TGTGCCAGCAGCTCGGGACAGGGGGTTGATTCACCCCTCCACTTT CASSSGQGVDSPLHF
TRBJ2-1 TRBV28 NA NA TGTGCCAGCAGTGGAGGGAACTACAATGAGCAGTTCTTC CASSGGNYNEQFF
TRBJ1-1 TRBV4-3 TRBD1 NA TGCGCCAGCAGCCATTACAGGGGGCAGAACACTGAAGCTTTCTTT CASSHYRGQNTEAFF
TRBJ2-7 TRBV7-3 TRBD2 NA TGTGCCAGCAGCCGCTCCGGGACTAGCGGCTCCTACGAGCAGTACTTC CASSRSGTSGSYEQYF
TRBJ1-1 TRBV6-6 NA NA TGTGCCAGCATAACTAAGAACACTGAAGCTTTCTTT CASITKNTEAFF
TRBJ2-3 TRBV5-4 TRBD1 NA TGTGCCAGCAGCTCTGGTCGACAGGGAGGCACAGATACGCAGTATTTT CASSSGRQGGTDTQYF
TRBJ1-1 TRBV5-1 NA NA TGCGCCAGCAGCTTGGTCGGACAGAACACTGAAGCTTTCTTT CASSLVGQNTEAFF
TRBJ1-2 TRBV6-5 TRBD1 NA TGTGCCAGCAGTTCCGAACAGGGGTACTATGGCTACACCTTC CASSSEQGYYGYTF
TRBJ2-7 TRBV10-3 TRBD1 NA TGTGCCATCAGGAAACAGGGGTCCGACGAGCAGTACTTC CAIRKQGSDEQYF
TRBJ2-5 TRBV7-2 NA NA TGTGCCAGCAGCATACAAGAGACCCAGTACTTC CASSIQETQYF
TRBJ1-3 TRBV6-6 NA NA TGTGCCAGCAGCAAAGGGGTCTCTGGAAACACCATATATTTT CASSKGVSGNTIYF
TRBJ2-1 TRBV28 TRBD2 NA TGTGCCAGCAGTTTAACTAGCGGGGGATACAATGAGCAGTTCTTC CASSLTSGGYNEQFF
TRBJ1-2 TRBV5-1 NA NA TGCGCCAGCAGCTTGGATGTGCGGGGAGATAACTATGGCTACACCTTC CASSLDVRGDNYGYTF
TRBJ2-5 TRBV2 NA NA TGTGCCAGCCTGTACAGTCCAATTCAAGAGACCCAGTACTTC CASLYSPIQETQYF
TRBJ2-3 TRBV30 TRBD1 NA TGTGCCTGGAGTGCCGGACAGGTCACAGATACGCAGTATTTT CAWSAGQVTDTQYF
TRBJ2-5 TRBV2 NA NA TGTGCCAGCAGTCTGGTACTTCAAGAGACCCAGTACTTC CASSLVLQETQYF
TRBJ2-1 TRBV18 TRBD1 NA TGTGCCAGCTCACTAGGACAGGGAGTAGCTGAGCAGTTCTTC CASSLGQGVAEQFF
TRBJ2-1 TRBV28 NA NA TGTGCCAGCAGTTTACGGCTCGGGGGTTTGGGCAATGAGCAGTTCTTC CASSLRLGGLGNEQFF
TRBJ1-1 TRBV28 NA NA TGTGCCAGCAGGGTAGCGGGGAACACTGAAGCTTTCTTT CASRVAGNTEAFF
TRBJ2-2 TRBV7-3 TRBD1 NA TGTGCCAGCAGCCAACGACAGGGCGTAGGCGGGGAGCTGTTTTTT CASSQRQGVGGELFF
TRBJ2-5 TRBV11-2 TRBD1 NA TGTGCCAGCAGCCCGGACAGGGCCCAAGAGACCCAGTACTTC CASSPDRAQETQYF
TRBJ1-6 TRBV2 NA NA TGTGCCAGCAGTCAGACAGTACCCTACTATTCACCCCTCCACTTT CASSQTVPYYSPLHF
TRBJ1-5 TRBV27 NA NA TGTGCCAGCAGCAGAGACGGAGGCAGAGATCAGCCCCAGCATTTT CASSRDGGRDQPQHF
TRBJ2-3 TRBV6-1 TRBD1 NA TGTGCCAGCAGTGAATGGCCAGGGGGAGCTCGTACGCAGTATTTT CASSEWPGGARTQYF
TRBJ2-1 TRBV12-5 TRBD2 NA TGTGCTAGTGGTTTGGTGGTGACTAGCGGGGGGGCAGAGCAGTTCTTC CASGLVVTSGGAEQFF
TRBJ2-6 TRBV28 NA NA TGTGCCAGCAGTTTACTCTCCTCTGGGGCCAACGTCCTGACTTTC CASSLLSSGANVLTF
TRBJ2-3 TRBV29-1 NA NA TGCAGCGGGAGACTACAAGGGCGGGGAGATACGCAGTATTTT CSGRLQGRGDTQYF
TRBJ2-1 TRBV19 TRBD1 once TGTGCCAGTAGTACCGGACAGGGGGCCTATGAGCAGTTCTTC CASSTGQGAYEQFF
TRBJ1-2 TRBV27 NA NA TGTGCCAGCAGTTTACGGGCGACAGGAGTGAAGGGCTACACCTTC CASSLRATGVKGYTF
TRBJ1-6 TRBV5-4 TRBD1 NA TGTGCCAGCAGCAGGACAGGACGCGGTTCACCCCTCCACTTT CASSRTGRGSPLHF
TRBJ1-2 TRBV9 NA few TGTGCCAGCAGCGTCGACAGTAACTATGGCTACACCTTC CASSVDSNYGYTF
TRBJ2-1 TRBV6-6 TRBD2 NA TGTGCCAGCAGCCTCGGGGGGGCAGGCAATGAGCAGTTCTTC CASSLGGAGNEQFF
TRBJ2-1 TRBV6-1 TRBD2 NA TGTGCCAGCAGAGCGGGGGGATCCTACAATGAGCAGTTCTTC CASRAGGSYNEQFF
TRBJ2-5 TRBV7-2 TRBD2 NA TGTGCCAGCAGCGAAAGCGGGGGGCTGGGGGAGACCCAGTACTTC CASSESGGLGETQYF
TRBJ2-2 TRBV4-3 TRBD2 NA TGCGCCAGCAGCCAACTAGCGGGGGATACAGGGGAGCTGTTTTTT CASSQLAGDTGELFF
TRBJ2-1 TRBV6-6 NA NA TGTGCCAGCAGTTACTCCCGACTGGTAATCTACAATGAGCAGTTCTTC CASSYSRLVIYNEQFF
TRBJ2-2 TRBV5-1 NA NA TGCGCCAGCAGCTTGGTGGCAGGGGACACCGGGGAGCTGTTTTTT CASSLVAGDTGELFF
TRBJ2-1 TRBV28 TRBD1 NA TGTGCCAGCAGTATACAGGGGGGTGAGCAGTTCTTC CASSIQGGEQFF
TRBJ2-4 TRBV4-1 TRBD1 NA TGCGCCAGCAGCCAAGGGACAGGGTCCAAAAACATTCAGTACTTC CASSQGTGSKNIQYF
TRBJ1-6 TRBV27 NA NA TGTGCCAGCAGATTAATAGGGACTCCGTTCGGATCACCCCTCCACTTT CASRLIGTPFGSPLHF
TRBJ2-5 TRBV6-5 TRBD2 NA TGTGCCAGCAGCCCGCGGGGGTACCAAGAGACCCAGTACTTC CASSPRGYQETQYF
TRBJ2-7 TRBV19 NA NA TGTGCCAGTAGTATAGACACAGGTCCCTACGAGCAGTACTTC CASSIDTGPYEQYF